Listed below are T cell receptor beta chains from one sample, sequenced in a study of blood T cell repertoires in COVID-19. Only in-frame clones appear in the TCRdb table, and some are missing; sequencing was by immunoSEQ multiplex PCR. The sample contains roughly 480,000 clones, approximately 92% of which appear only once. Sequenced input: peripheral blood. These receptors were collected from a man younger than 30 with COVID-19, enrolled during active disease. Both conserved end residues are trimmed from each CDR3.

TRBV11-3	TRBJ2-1	ASRGDNEQF
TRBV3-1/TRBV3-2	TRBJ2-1	ASTLATSGSPRGYEQF
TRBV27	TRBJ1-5	ASSLQGARQPQH
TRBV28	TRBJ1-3	ASRARGNTIY
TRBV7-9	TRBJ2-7	ASSSGDSWLHEQY
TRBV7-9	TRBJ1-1	ASSRGRGHTEAF
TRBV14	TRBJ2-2	ASKAGTGELF
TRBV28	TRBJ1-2	ASSSGGTGRNYGYT
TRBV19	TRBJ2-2	ASRGTSGSGNTGELF
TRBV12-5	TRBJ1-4	ASGSGREGEKLF
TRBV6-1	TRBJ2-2	ASSARTSGNTGELF
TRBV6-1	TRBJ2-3	ASSEDPRLAGGTDTQY
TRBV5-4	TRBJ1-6	ASRRTGENSPLH
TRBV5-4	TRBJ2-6	ASSFAGSGANVLT
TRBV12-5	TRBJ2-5	ASGRQSGETQY
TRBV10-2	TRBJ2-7	ASRRQGPYEQY
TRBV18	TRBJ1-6	ASSSLQQGAVNSPLH
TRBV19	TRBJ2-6	ASSIKDETNSGANVLT
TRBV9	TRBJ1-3	ASSVGRVGGVSGNTIY
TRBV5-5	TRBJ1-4	ASSLFVTATNEKLF
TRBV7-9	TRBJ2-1	ASSLVGAGNEQF
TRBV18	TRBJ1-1	ASSPRTQINTEAF
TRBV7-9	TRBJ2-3	ASSLVSLAGLSTDTQY
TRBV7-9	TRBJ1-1	ASSLVSGDRRDTEAF
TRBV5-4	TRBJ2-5	ASSRTGLAEETQY
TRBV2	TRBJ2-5	ASSEQGTNQETQY
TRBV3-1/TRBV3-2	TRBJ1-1	ATQGDTEAF
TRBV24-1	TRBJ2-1	ATSDPSGEQF
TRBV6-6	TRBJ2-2	ASSSQGDTGELF
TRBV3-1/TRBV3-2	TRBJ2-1	ASSQDVAPSGAYNEQF
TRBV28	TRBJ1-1	ASSPGQLNTEAF
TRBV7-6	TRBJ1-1	ASSRGFSTEAF
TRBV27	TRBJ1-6	ASGAHNSPLH
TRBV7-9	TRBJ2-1	ASSPTSGMGYNEQF
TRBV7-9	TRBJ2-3	ASSIRTSGSGTDTQY
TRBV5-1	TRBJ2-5	ASSVGWQWETQY
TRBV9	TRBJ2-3	ASSGPAGERADTQY
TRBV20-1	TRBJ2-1	SASDRGGYNEQF
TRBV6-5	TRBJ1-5	ASRETGGNQPQH
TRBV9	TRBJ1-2	ASSPPGQGTSTYGYT
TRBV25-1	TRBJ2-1	ASSEHRDSGLDEQF
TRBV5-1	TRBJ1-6	ASSLAPEDQIPYNSPLH
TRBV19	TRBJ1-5	ASSGQGARWKNQPQH
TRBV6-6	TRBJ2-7	ASRQGLAGNYEQY
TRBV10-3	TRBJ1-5	AIRTNQPQH
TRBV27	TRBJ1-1	ASSGRGNTEAF
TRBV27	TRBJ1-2	ASRSYSGNGYT